This T cell receptor beta chain was sequenced in a study of blood T cell repertoires in COVID-19. CDR1 ENHRY and CDR2 SYGVKD come from the germline V gene. The CDR3 has 16 amino acids. With 2 bases removed from V and 0 bases from J, the gap between germline ends came to 10 bases. As originally analysed: It was from reference gene primer amplification that nucleated cell counts were estimated. Here immunoSEQ multiplex PCR was the method, and the copy in TCRdb shows in-frame clones only, minus some. The DNA was the basis for D and trimming; V, J and clone size are from that table. Of about 98,000 clones listed, approximately 86% are singletons.

This TCR was sampled from a man aged 65 to 79 with active or convalescent COVID-19. The sequenced material came from peripheral blood. V is TRBV10-3 and J is TRBJ1-4; weak D call: TRBD1 (5 bases). The CDR3 DNA reads as TGTGCCATCAGTGAGCAGGGATCCTCAACTAATGAAAAACTGTTTTTT. It codes for CAISEQGSSTNEKLFF.